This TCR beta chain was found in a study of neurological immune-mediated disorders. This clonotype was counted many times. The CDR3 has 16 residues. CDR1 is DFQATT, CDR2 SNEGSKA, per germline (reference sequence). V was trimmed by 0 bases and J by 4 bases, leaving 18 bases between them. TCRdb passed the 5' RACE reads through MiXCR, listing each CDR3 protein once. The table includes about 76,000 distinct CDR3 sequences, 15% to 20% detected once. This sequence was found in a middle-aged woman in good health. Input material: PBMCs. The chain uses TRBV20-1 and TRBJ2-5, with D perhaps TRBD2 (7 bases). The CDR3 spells CSARDWGGARRETQYF. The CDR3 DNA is TGCAGTGCTAGAGATTGGGGGGGGGCCCGGCGAGAGACCCAGTACTTC.